This T cell receptor beta chain is from a study of blood T cell repertoires in COVID-19. Study background: Sources were T cells, B-cell-depleted T cells, or PBMCs; the material itself was cDNA or gDNA.

Clinical history reported by participants formed the basis on which cohorts were assigned. V was pared by 4 bases and J by 3 bases, with 17 bases between. CDR1 is SGHKS, CDR2 YYEKEE, per germline (reference sequence). The CDR3 runs 15 residues. The data were produced by immunoSEQ multiplex PCR, yet TCRdb's version contains in-frame clones alone and is incomplete. The sample includes some 130,000 clones, 65% to 90% of them seen just once. The rearrangement links TRBV5-5 to TRBJ2-7, with a weak D call TRBD2 (6 bases). The sequenced material came from PBMCs or T cells enriched from blood (not recorded which). This receptor was identified in a woman aged 45-60 years who had recovered from COVID-19. The chain's CDR3 is CASSRDWEAYYEQYF. As DNA, the CDR3 is TGTGCCAGCAGCCGTGACTGGGAGGCCTACTACGAGCAGTACTTC.